These 5 T cell receptor beta chains came from one sample sequenced in a study of blood T cell repertoires in COVID-19. The assay was immunoSEQ multiplex PCR, and TCRdb's table has in-frame clones only and misses some. The table shows around 100,000 clones, with around four fifths occurring only once. Material for sequencing was peripheral blood. The receptors were gathered from a man aged 45-65 years with active or convalescent COVID-19.

The V gene is TRBV5-1, the J gene TRBJ2-1; 9 bases line up with TRBD2. V lost 5 bases and J lost 7; bases outside the gene matches: 10. The germline V gene has CDR1 SGHRS and CDR2 YFSETQ. The length of the CDR3 is 15 residues. For the CDR3, the DNA is TGCGCCAGCAGAGAGCTAGCGGGAATGATGAATGAGCAGTTCTTC. The encoded protein is CASRELAGMMNEQFF.

V is TRBV9 and J is TRBJ1-2; D not certain. This CDR3 is built from 14 residues. Trimming took off 0 bases at V and 6 bases at J, with 12 bases between the two ends. Germline V gene lookup returns CDR1 SGDLS and CDR2 YYNGEE. The CDR3 sequence: CASSVEGGRDGYTF. The CDR3 DNA reads TGTGCCAGCAGCGTAGAAGGAGGAAGGGATGGCTACACCTTC. Variable domain in full (rest from reference TRBV9 and TRBJ1-2): DSGVTQTPKHLITATGQRVTLRCSPRSGDLSVYWYQQSLDQGLQFLIQYYNGEERAKGNILERFSAQQFPDLHSELNLSSLELGDSALYFCASSVEGGRDGYTFGSGTRLTVV.

As for this clone: Other nucleotide sequences from this sample produce the same CDR3. This chain joins TRBV29-1 and TRBJ2-7; TRBD1 agrees at 11 bases. Unmatched junction bases numbered 4, after V lost 7 bases and J lost 5 bases. The CDR3 loop spans 12 amino acids. CDR1 and CDR2 (germline): SQVTM, ANQGSEA. CDR3 residues: CSGGQGANEQYF. The CDR3 region has the DNA TGCAGCGGTGGACAGGGGGCAAACGAGCAGTACTTC.

J is TRBJ2-4 and V is TRBV15, with 7 positions matching TRBD2. Looked up from germline, CDR1 is LNHNV and CDR2 is YYDKDF (reference sequence). This CDR3 comprises 14 residues. V was pared by 6 bases and J by 6 bases, with 8 bases of the junction left unmatched. CDR3 in DNA: TGTGCCACCAGAAGGGAGGGGATAAGAAACATTCAGTACTTC. Translation: CATRREGIRNIQYF. Combining the CDR3 with reference TRBV15 and TRBJ2-4 gives the whole variable domain DAMVIQNPRYQVTQFGKPVTLSCSQTLNHNVMYWYQQKSSQAPKLLFHYYDKDFNNEADTPDNFQSRRPNTSFCFLDIRSPGLGDTAMYLCATRREGIRNIQYFGAGTRLSVL.

V and J are TRBV21-1 and TRBJ2-7; TRBD2, the D gene given by the table, was not confirmed from the DNA. TRBV21-1 is deemed a pseudogene. The CDR3 loop spans 17 amino acids. In DNA form, the CDR3 reads TGTGCCAGCAGCAAAGTTTGGCAGCGGGAGTTTTCTAACGAGCAGTACTTC. It codes for CASSKVWQREFSNEQYF.